The clone carrying this TCR beta chain occurred a few times. The isolated RNA, all of it, was reverse transcribed, so expressed TCRB transcripts were what got sequenced. Clones were sequenced by immunoSEQ multiplex PCR, and TCRdb holds only the in-frame ones, with some missing. Among 350,000 to 400,000 clones, about 15% were seen once, and the ten largest hold around 0.02%. Every single donor gave one heparinised blood draw, and these averaged roughly 120 mL. Purities in excess of 98% were seen in all sorted populations. This record comes from a study of beta chain features in type 1 diabetes. This CDR3 has 15 amino acids. CDR1 and CDR2 from the germline V gene are MDHEN and SYDVKM. Trimming took 4 bases from V and 3 from J, leaving 13 bases between them.

The clonotype comes from a woman aged 18-35 years in good health. The V and J genes are TRBV28 and TRBJ2-1, with a weak D call TRBD2 (6 bases). Sequencing used naive CD4+ T cells from blood. Written as DNA, the CDR3 is TGTGCCAGCAGTTCCTATAGCGGCGACTACAATGAGCAGTTCTTC. Translation gives CASSSYSGDYNEQFF.